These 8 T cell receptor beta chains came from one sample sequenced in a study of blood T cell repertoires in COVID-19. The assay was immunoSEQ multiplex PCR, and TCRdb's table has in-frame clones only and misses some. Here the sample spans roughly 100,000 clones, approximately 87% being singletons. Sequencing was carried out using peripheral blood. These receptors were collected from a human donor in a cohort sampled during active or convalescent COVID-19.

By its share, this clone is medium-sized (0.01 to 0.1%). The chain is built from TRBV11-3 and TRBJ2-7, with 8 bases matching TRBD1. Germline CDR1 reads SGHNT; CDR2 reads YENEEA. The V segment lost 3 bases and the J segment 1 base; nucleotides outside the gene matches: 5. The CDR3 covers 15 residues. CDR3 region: CASSFGTGPSYEQYF. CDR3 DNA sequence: TGTGCCAGCAGCTTCGGGACAGGCCCATCCTACGAGCAGTACTTC. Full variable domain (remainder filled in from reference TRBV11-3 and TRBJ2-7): EAGVVQSPRYKIIEKKQPVAFWCNPISGHNTLYWYLQNLGQGPELLIRYENEEAVDDSQLPKDRFSAERLKGVDSTLKIQPAELGDSAVYLCASSFGTGPSYEQYFGPGTRLTVT.

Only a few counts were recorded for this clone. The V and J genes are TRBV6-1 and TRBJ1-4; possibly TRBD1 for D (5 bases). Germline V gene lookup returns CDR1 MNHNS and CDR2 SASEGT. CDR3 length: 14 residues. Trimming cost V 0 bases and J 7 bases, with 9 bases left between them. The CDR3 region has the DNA TGTGCCAGCAGTGAAGCCGGCAGGGTTGAAAAACTGTTTTTT. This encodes CASSEAGRVEKLFF.

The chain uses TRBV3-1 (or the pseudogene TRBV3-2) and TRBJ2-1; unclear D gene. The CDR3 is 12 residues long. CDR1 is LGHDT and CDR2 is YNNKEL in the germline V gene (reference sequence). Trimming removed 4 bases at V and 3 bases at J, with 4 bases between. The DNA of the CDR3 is TGTGCCAGCAGCCCCTACTACAATGAGCAGTTCTTC. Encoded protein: CASSPYYNEQFF.

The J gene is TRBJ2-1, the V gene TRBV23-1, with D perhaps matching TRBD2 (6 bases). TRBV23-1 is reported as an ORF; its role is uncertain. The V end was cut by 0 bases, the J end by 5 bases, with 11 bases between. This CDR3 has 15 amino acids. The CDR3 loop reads CASSQSKGTHNEQFF. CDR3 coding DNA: TGCGCCAGCAGTCAATCAAAGGGGACTCACAATGAGCAGTTCTTC.

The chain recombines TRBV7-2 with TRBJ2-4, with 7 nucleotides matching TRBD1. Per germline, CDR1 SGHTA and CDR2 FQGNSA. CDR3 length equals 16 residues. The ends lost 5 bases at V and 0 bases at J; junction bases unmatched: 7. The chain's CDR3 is CASSPQTGLAKNIQYF. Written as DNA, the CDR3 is TGTGCCAGCAGCCCTCAGACAGGGCTAGCCAAAAACATTCAGTACTTC.

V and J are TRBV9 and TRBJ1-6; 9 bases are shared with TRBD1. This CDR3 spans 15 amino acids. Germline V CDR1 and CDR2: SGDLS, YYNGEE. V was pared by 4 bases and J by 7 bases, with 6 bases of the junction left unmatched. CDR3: CASSSWTGENSPLHF. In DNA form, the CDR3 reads TGTGCCAGCAGCTCATGGACAGGGGAGAATTCACCCCTCCACTTT.

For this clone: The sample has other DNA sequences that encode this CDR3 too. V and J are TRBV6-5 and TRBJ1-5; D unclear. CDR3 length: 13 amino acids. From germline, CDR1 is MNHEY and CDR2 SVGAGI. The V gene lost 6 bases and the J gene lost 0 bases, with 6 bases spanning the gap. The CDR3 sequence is CASRQNSNQPQHF. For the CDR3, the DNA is TGTGCCAGCAGACAGAATAGCAATCAGCCCCAGCATTTT.

The CDR3 nucleotides are TGTGCCAGTAGTATAGTGGCAGGGGGGACTAATTCACCCCTCCACTTT. Translated, it gives CASSIVAGGTNSPLHF. The chain employs TRBV19 and TRBJ1-6; 7 bases agree with TRBD1. V lost 1 base, J lost 6 bases, and 6 bases stayed unmatched. The CDR3 loop spans 16 amino acids. Germline CDR1 is LNHDA and CDR2 is SQIVND (reference sequence).